This TCR beta chain was captured in a study of T-cell memory formation after mild COVID-19. Overall study findings and caveats: CD4/CD8 balance characterized clones contracting day 15 to 85, and CD4+ skew characterized later expanders. Some responding clones appeared in pre-infection memory, suggesting cross-reactive memory joined.

TCRdb itself ran the 5' RACE reads through MiXCR, one entry per CDR3 protein. The repertoire holds approximately 450,000 distinct CDR3 sequences, 15% to 20% seen once, with over 9% in the top ten. This CDR3 region has 13 residues. CDR1 and CDR2 (germline): SGDLS, YYNGEE. V was clipped by 4 bases and J by 2 bases, with 8 bases between them. This clonotype was counted between two and nine times. The antigen is unknown. The rearrangement uses TRBV9 and TRBJ2-3, with D uncertain. The sequencing sample was made of PBMCs or a T cell subset sorted from them (not recorded which). This receptor was taken from an adult woman who had mild COVID-19 (a few samples of this study predate the infection). Cell type and time point are not known. The DNA of the CDR3 is TGTGCCAGCAGCCCACTGTACACAGATACGCAGTATTTT. Translated, it gives CASSPLYTDTQYF.